This TCR beta chain was sequenced in a study of HIV-infected children after antiretroviral therapy interruption. This CDR3 is built from 13 residues. CDR1 and CDR2 from the germline V gene are GTSNPN and SVGIG (reference sequence). V lost 4 bases to trimming and J lost 8 bases, with 17 bases between them. This clonotype was seen only a few times. A 3' RACE protocol on RNA, with unique molecular identifiers, produced the TCR library. TCRdb itself ran the 3' RACE reads through MiXCR, one entry per CDR3 protein. This table has around 47,000 distinct CDR3 sequences, roughly 4.5% appearing once. Stated treatment: PENTA 11 planned treatment interruption arm or continuous ART arm. Sorting from thawed PBMCs isolated naive CD4+ CD45RA+ CD45RO- T cells.

The source material was CD45RA+ CD4+ T cells from PBMCs, pooled from several time points, sampled from a donor given antiretroviral therapy, either interrupted or continuous. Subset specified: naive CD4+ CD45RA+ CD45RO- T cells. J is TRBJ1-2 and V is TRBV30; D perhaps matches TRBD1 (5 bases). The receptor's source is a pool of human donors with HIV. DNA of the CDR3: TGTGCCTGGAAACCCTCCTCAGCAGGGGGCTACACCTTC. It translates to CAWKPSSAGGYTF.